This T cell receptor beta chain originates from a study of cytomegalovirus exposure and HLA in healthy donors. Regarding this clone: Its antigen remains unknown.

General observations from the study: The listing of roughly 160 TCR beta chains classed them as cytomegalovirus-associated.

Germline values: CDR1 MNHNS, CDR2 SASEGT. V lost 6 bases and J lost 5; bases outside the gene matches: 7. This CDR3 is 13 amino acids long. Primers for the PCR totalled 60 Vbeta and 13 Jbeta. The data were produced by immunoSEQ multiplex PCR, yet TCRdb's version contains in-frame clones alone and is incomplete. This table has 150,000 to 200,000 clones, approximately 82% appearing once. The chain recombines TRBV6-1 with TRBJ2-7, with 7 bases fitting TRBD1. This sequence originates from a male donor in good health and CMV-seronegative. Input material: PBMCs. CDR3 sequence: CASRRTGRDEQYF. The DNA for the CDR3 is TGTGCCAGCAGGCGGACAGGAAGGGACGAGCAGTACTTC.